This T cell receptor beta chain was profiled in a study of OX40 agonist ivuxolimab in advanced cancers. As for the study in general: Ivuxolimab, which patients received intravenously every 2 weeks, was dosed at 0.01 to 10 mg/kg. Prior anti-PD-1, anti-PD-L1 or anti-CTLA-4 therapy was allowed; approximately 41% had some.

V lost 0 bases, J lost 3 bases, and 1 base stayed unmatched. Germline loops: CDR1 SGHNT, CDR2 YYREEE (reference sequence). This CDR3 spans 15 amino acids. Method: immunoSEQ multiplex PCR; TCRdb's copy keeps in-frame clones and lacks some. The sample carries about 99,000 clones, about 96% recorded once. The specimen was CD4+ or CD8+ T cells sorted from blood, collected in a trial of the OX40 agonist ivuxolimab. The clonotype originates from an adult with an advanced solid tumor such as melanoma, head and neck, liver or kidney cancer. The chain has TRBV5-4 and TRBJ2-1, with 9 nucleotides matching TRBD2. The CDR3 here is CASSLGLADYNEQFF. CDR3 DNA sequence: TGTGCCAGCAGCTTGGGACTAGCGGACTACAATGAGCAGTTCTTC. The variable domain in full, completed from reference TRBV5-4 and TRBJ2-1, reads ETGVTQSPTHLIKTRGQQVTLRCSSQSGHNTVSWYQQALGQGPQFIFQYYREEENGRGNFPPRFSGLQFPNYSSELNVNALELDDSALYLCASSLGLADYNEQFFGPGTRLTVL.